The source of this T cell receptor beta chain is a study of shared clonotypes between healthy human individuals. Across the whole study: Serving as donors were a couple of women and a few men, whose ages spanned 18 to 49. Whole-study findings and limits: Although depth was large, rarefaction showed that sequencing of the sorted subsets was incomplete.

The germline gives CDR1 SQVTM, CDR2 ANQGSEA. The CDR3 length is 12 residues. With 7 bases removed from V and 7 bases from J, the gap between germline ends came to 14 bases. Turning to this clone: Its antigen is still unknown.

For each subset, genomic DNA was distributed in equal portions over several immunoSEQ plates. Some clones are missing from TCRdb's copy, which holds only in-frame ones; the method was immunoSEQ multiplex PCR. The data contain around 2.5 million clones, 93% of them singletons. The V call is TRBV29-1, the J call TRBJ2-1; TRBD2 is a possible D gene (7 bases). Sequenced sample: naive CD4+ T cells from PBMCs. Subset denoted: CD45RA+ positively selected. This receptor was identified in a man between 18 and 35 years old in good health. Some clones in this sample may be carry-over from other donors' samples. CDR3 in DNA: TGCAGCGCACGTGGGGGGGCTAATGAGCAGTTCTTC. Protein product: CSARGGANEQFF.